The clone carrying this TCR beta chain showed up just a few times. The CDR3 extends over 16 amino acids. J gave up 1 base and V 0 bases, and 4 bases lay outside the gene matches. The germline CDR1 and CDR2 sequences are MGHRA and YSYEKL. This specimen belongs to a study of blood T cell repertoires in COVID-19. Study-level background: Samples of COVID-19 (acute and convalescent) were obtained from the United States, Italy and Spain. The analysed material was cDNA or gDNA that came from T cells, B-cell-depleted T cells, or PBMCs.

Original processing methods: For nucleated cells, counts were estimated from reference gene primer amplification. Sequenced by immunoSEQ multiplex PCR; TCRdb stores in-frame clones only, minus some. V and J calls and clone size are copied from that table; D and trimming were computed from the DNA. The data contain about 250,000 clones, around 82% of them singletons. V gene TRBV4-1 combines with J gene TRBJ2-7; 9 nucleotides line up with TRBD1. The specimen sequenced was peripheral blood. This receptor was obtained from a man aged 50 to 59 with active or convalescent COVID-19. The CDR3 DNA sequence: TGCGCCAGCAGCCAAGATCTCGGGACAGGGTCCTACGAGCAGTACTTC. Protein product: CASSQDLGTGSYEQYF.